A single TCR beta chain is shown here with its context. The target antigen is unknown. Per the germline V gene, CDR1 is SGHNT and CDR2 is YENEEA. Germline trimming cut 5 bases from V and 5 bases from J; bases unmatched to any gene: 9. The CDR3 length is 16 residues. The split of CD4+ cells yielded CD45RA+ naive and CD45RA-negative memory subsets. The sample comes from a study of shared clonotypes between healthy human individuals. Study outcomes and limitations: Estimated richness values were generally larger in naive subsets than in memory subsets.

Replicate PCRs run on sorted subsets employed approximately 0.2 ug DNA, 30,000 to 35,000 T cell genomes. In the authors' methods: Because ImmunoSEQ provided only junction sequences with no quality scores, the filtering differed. Profiling relied on immunoSEQ multiplex PCR, and the TCRdb table lists in-frame clones only, not all of them. From that table come the V and J calls and clone size; the DNA was used to work out D and trimming. The sample yields approximately 2.5 million clones, roughly 92% seen once. This receptor was identified in a man aged 18 to 30 in good health. The sequenced sample consisted of naive CD4+ T cells sorted from blood. Stated subset: CD45RA+ positively selected. This sequence joins TRBV11-3 and TRBJ2-7, with 13 bases fitting TRBD2. The CDR3 protein is CASSLGLAGVSHEQYF. CDR3 nucleotides: TGTGCCAGCAGCCTCGGACTAGCGGGAGTATCCCACGAGCAGTACTTC.